The clone carrying this TCR beta chain occurred a few times. What it binds is unknown. The V gene lost 6 bases and the J gene lost 4 bases, with 9 bases spanning the gap. CDR3 length equals 12 residues. CDR1 is MNHNS and CDR2 is SASEGT in the germline V gene. The data derive from a study of Ad26.COV2.S vaccination and SARS-CoV-2 variants. About the research overall: Vaccine-arm donor from the placebo-controlled COV1001 Ad26.COV2.S trial. In the study, Ad26.COV2.S was injected intramuscularly once, or twice 56 days apart. Study results and caveats: Comparable non-spike TCR breadth was observed in vaccine and placebo recipients.

Treatment indicated: approximately 18 received Ad26.COV2.S at low or high dose, single or two shots; about 5 received placebo; per-sample allocation not given. After the first vaccine or placebo injection, samples were drawn on day 63. An 18-55-year-old adult in Boston served as donor. Sequenced by immunoSEQ multiplex PCR; TCRdb stores in-frame clones only, minus some. The sample records approximately 410,000 clones, 88% being singletons. The sequenced sample was peripheral blood, obtained in a trial of Ad26.COV2.S vaccine versus placebo. V usage is TRBV6-1 and J usage is TRBJ1-1, with unresolved D. The sequence was collected from a person between 18 and 65 years old who received the Ad26.COV2.S COVID-19 vaccine or a placebo. CDR3 loop: CASRVLGTEAFF. For the CDR3, the DNA is TGTGCCAGCAGAGTTTTAGGCACTGAAGCTTTCTTT.